This entry lists 7 T cell receptor beta chains sequenced from one sample in a study of cytomegalovirus exposure and HLA in healthy donors. PCR amplification relied on 60 Vbeta primers (plus 13 Jbeta primers). Generated by immunoSEQ multiplex PCR, the TCRdb table keeps only in-frame clones and is missing some. This sample yields 100,000 to 150,000 clones, of which around three quarters are seen a single time; approximately 4.2% belongs to the top ten. Sequencing input: PBMCs. These receptors all stem from a male donor in good health and CMV-seropositive.

The rearrangement joins TRBV6-5 to TRBJ2-7; 11 bases line up with TRBD2. There are 13 residues in the CDR3. The ends lost 6 bases at V and 2 bases at J; junction bases unmatched: 0. Germline CDR1 reads MNHEY; CDR2 reads SVGAGI. CDR3 in amino acids: CASRLAGAYEQYF. For the CDR3, the DNA is TGTGCCAGCAGACTAGCGGGAGCCTACGAGCAGTACTTC.

The chain has TRBV6-6 and TRBJ1-4; D possibly corresponds to TRBD1 (6 bases). Trimming removed 7 bases from V and 8 bases from J, with 11 bases in between. Germline V gene sequence: CDR1 MNHNY, CDR2 SVGAGI (reference sequence). The CDR3 contains 12 residues. CDR3 sequence reads: CASKDSGEKLFF. The CDR3 DNA follows: TGTGCCAGCAAGGACAGCGGAGAAAAACTGTTTTTT.

The chain has TRBV15 and TRBJ1-5; D is ambiguous. The CDR3 covers 15 residues. The V end lost 1 base, the J end lost 0 bases, and 7 bases lay between the germline ends. Germline values: CDR1 LNHNV, CDR2 YYDKDF (reference sequence). The DNA for the CDR3 is TGTGCCACCAGCAGAGGAGGGAGTAGCAATCAGCCCCAGCATTTT. Its translation is CATSRGGSSNQPQHF.

The J gene is TRBJ2-7, the V gene TRBV28, with TRBD1 as a possible D gene (8 bases). Trimming pared 6 bases from V and 1 base from J, leaving 16 bases between. Germline assignment: CDR1 MDHEN and CDR2 SYDVKM. This CDR3 is built from 15 residues. The CDR3 here is CASRAGGTGSYEQYF. CDR3 coding DNA: TGTGCCAGCAGAGCCGGGGGGACAGGATCCTACGAGCAGTACTTC.

The chain carries TRBV19 and TRBJ2-7; D might be TRBD1 (6 bases). Germline values: CDR1 LNHDA, CDR2 SQIVND (reference sequence). With 4 bases removed from V and 2 bases from J, the gap between germline ends came to 15 bases. CDR3 size: 15 residues. The CDR3 coding sequence is TGTGCCAGTAGTAAGGGGGACCTCCTGACCTACGAGCAGTACTTC. This sequence encodes CASSKGDLLTYEQYF.

The chain uses TRBV5-5 and TRBJ2-7; maybe TRBD2 (6 bases). Per germline, CDR1 SGHKS and CDR2 YYEKEE (reference sequence). The V end was cut by 3 bases, the J end by 7 bases, with 17 bases between. CDR3 length: 14 residues. The CDR3 region is CASSSRGLGEEQYF. Here the CDR3 DNA reads TGTGCCAGCAGCTCGCGGGGCCTCGGGGAAGAGCAGTACTTC.

This sequence joins TRBV5-1 and TRBJ1-2; D might be TRBD1 (6 bases). The germline CDR1 and CDR2 sequences are SGHRS and YFSETQ. The length of the CDR3 is 15 residues. V lost 4 bases to trimming and J lost 1 base, with 14 bases between them. The CDR3 DNA is TGCGCCAGCAGCCCCTGGACAGATGTTAACTATGGCTACACCTTC. Amino acids: CASSPWTDVNYGYTF.